The present T cell receptor beta chain was sequenced within a study of liver allograft versus peripheral blood T cells (dated by TCRdb to 2018 to 2020). With respect to the entire study: T cell receptor repertoires present within transplanted livers were compared with repertoires in the peripheral blood of liver transplant recipients. Overall study results and their limits: The T cell receptor repertoires within liver allografts were reported to be different from the T cell receptor repertoires detected in peripheral blood.

This clonotype is medium-sized (0.01 to 0.1%). The antigen it recognizes is unknown. One base away there is no much larger clone; base qualities are not given. The sequencing machine was an Illumina MiSeq. TCRdb reran the public reads through fastp at Q25 and MiXCR, keeping productive beta chains. Each CDR3 protein gets just one entry, which takes the most common genes and DNA from the rows behind it. The sample table lists about 10,000 distinct CDR3 sequences, about a fifth of them with a count of one. Less than 2% of the sample belongs to the ten largest clones. The junction carries 23 bases between V and J, which are trimmed by 4 bases and 5 bases respectively. The cysteine opens and the phenylalanine closes a CDR3 of 17 amino acids. The entry retains the CDR3 DNA only, 51 bases that are in frame from base 1. The germline V gene (reference sequence) yields LNHDA for CDR1 and SQIVND for CDR2.

This TCR came from a human patient who had a liver transplant. Some T cells may originate with the graft donor following a transplant. The chain is assembled from TRBV19 and TRBJ1-2; a weak D assignment points to TRBD1 (5 bases agree). The CDR3 protein: CASSTAGDGPEGYGYTF. The bases are TGTGCCAGTAGTACCGCCGGCGACGGCCCCGAGGGGTATGGCTACACCTTC.